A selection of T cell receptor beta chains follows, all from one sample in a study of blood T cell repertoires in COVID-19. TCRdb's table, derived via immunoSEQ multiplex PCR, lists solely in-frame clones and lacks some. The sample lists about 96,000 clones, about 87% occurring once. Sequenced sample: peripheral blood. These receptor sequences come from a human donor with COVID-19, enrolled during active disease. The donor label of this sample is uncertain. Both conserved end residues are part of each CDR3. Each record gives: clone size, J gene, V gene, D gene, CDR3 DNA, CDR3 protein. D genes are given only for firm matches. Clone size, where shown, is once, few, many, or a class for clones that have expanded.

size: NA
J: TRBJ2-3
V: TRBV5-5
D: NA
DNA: TGTGCCAGCAGCGAGGGAAGCACAGATACGCAGTATTTT
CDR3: CASSEGSTDTQYF

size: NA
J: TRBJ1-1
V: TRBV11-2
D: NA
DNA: TGTGCCAGCAGCTTAGACCCTTACACTGAAGCTTTCTTT
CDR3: CASSLDPYTEAFF

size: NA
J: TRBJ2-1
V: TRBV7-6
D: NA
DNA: TGTGCCAGCAGCTTACCACCCACGACACCTTACTCCTACAATGAGCAGTTCTTC
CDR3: CASSLPPTTPYSYNEQFF

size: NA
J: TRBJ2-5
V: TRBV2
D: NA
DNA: TGTGCCAGCAGTGCTCAGGGGGAGACCCAGTACTTC
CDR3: CASSAQGETQYF

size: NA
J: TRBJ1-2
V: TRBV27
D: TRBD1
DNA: TGTGCCAGCAGCAGACAGGGCTACTATGGCTACACCTTC
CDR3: CASSRQGYYGYTF

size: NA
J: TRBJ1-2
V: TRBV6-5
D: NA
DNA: TGTGCCAGCAGCCACCGGCAGGGCCTGAACTATGGCTACACCTTC
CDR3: CASSHRQGLNYGYTF

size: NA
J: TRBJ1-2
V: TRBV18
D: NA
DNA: TGTGCCAGCTCACCCCTACAAACGGGGAGGTATGGCTACACCTTC
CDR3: CASSPLQTGRYGYTF

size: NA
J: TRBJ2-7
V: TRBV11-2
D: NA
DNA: TGTGCCAGCAGCAAAATACGTGGGGCGCCCTACGAGCAGTACTTC
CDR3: CASSKIRGAPYEQYF

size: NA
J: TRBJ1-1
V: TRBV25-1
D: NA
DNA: TGTGCCAGCAGTGACGTACAGGGTCTGAACACTGAAGCTTTCTTT
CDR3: CASSDVQGLNTEAFF

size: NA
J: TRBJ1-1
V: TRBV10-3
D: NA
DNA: TGTGCCATCCGGGGGGCCGTGAACACTGAAGCTTTCTTT
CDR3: CAIRGAVNTEAFF

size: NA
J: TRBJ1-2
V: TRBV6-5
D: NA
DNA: TGTGCCAGCAGTTACGTCGCCAGGGAGGGGTATGGCTACACCTTC
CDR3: CASSYVAREGYGYTF

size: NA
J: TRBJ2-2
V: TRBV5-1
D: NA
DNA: TGCGCCAGCAGCTTGGGGGCTTCTAACACCGGGGAGCTGTTTTTT
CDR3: CASSLGASNTGELFF

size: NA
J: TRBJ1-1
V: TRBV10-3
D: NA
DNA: TGTGCCATCAGTGAGAACCCAGGGAACACTGAAGCTTTCTTT
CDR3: CAISENPGNTEAFF

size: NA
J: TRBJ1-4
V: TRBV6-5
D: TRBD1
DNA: TGTGCCAGCAGCCGAGGGACAGAAAATGAAAAACTGTTTTTT
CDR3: CASSRGTENEKLFF

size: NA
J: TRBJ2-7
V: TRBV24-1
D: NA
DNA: TGTGCCACCAGTCAGGGTTACGAGCAGTACTTC
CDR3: CATSQGYEQYF

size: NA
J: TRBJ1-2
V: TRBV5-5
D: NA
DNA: TGTGCCAGCAGCTTGGAGTCGGGGTATGGCTACACCTTC
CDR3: CASSLESGYGYTF

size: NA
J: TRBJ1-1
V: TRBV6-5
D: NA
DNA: TGTGCCAGCAGTATCGCAGGACAGAGGAACACTGAAGCTTTCTTT
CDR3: CASSIAGQRNTEAFF

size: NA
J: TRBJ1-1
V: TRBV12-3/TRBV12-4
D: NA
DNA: TGTGCCAGCCAGACGGGGGGTAGCACTGAAGCTTTCTTT
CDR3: CASQTGGSTEAFF

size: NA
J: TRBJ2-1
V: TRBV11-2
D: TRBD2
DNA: TGTGCCAGCAGCTTAGCGGCAGCGGGGGTAGTAAATGAGCAGTTCTTC
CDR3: CASSLAAAGVVNEQFF

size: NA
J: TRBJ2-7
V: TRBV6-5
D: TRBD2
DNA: TGTGCCAGCAGTAAACTCGGGACTAGCGAGTTCGAGCAGTACTTC
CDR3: CASSKLGTSEFEQYF

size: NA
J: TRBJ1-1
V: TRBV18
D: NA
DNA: TGTGCCAGCTCATCACAAGGGGACACTGAAGCTTTCTTT
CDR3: CASSSQGDTEAFF

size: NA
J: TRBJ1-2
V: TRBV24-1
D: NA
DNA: TGTGCCACCAGTGATGGCAGAGGCTACACCTTC
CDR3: CATSDGRGYTF

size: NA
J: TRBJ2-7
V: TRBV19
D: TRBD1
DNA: TGTGCCAGTAGTATATTGTTAGGGACAGGGTCCTCCTACGAGCAGTACTTC
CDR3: CASSILLGTGSSYEQYF

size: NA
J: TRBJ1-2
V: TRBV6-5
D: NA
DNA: TGTGCCACTCAATGGGGCAGGGATACTAACTATGGCTACACCTTC
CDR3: CATQWGRDTNYGYTF

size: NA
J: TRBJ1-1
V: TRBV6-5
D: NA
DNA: TGTGCCAGCAGTCAGGGGAGGGAAGGTCTGGGAGCTTTCTTT
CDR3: CASSQGREGLGAFF

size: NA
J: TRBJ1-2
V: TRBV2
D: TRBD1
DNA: TGTGCCAGCGGCGGACAGGGCTCTCCCTATGGCTACACCTTC
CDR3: CASGGQGSPYGYTF

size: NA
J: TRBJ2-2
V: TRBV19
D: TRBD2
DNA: TGTGCCAGCATCCCGACTAGCGGGGGGGATGGCACCGGGGAGCTGTTTTTT
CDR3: CASIPTSGGDGTGELFF

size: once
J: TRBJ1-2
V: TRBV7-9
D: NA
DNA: TGTGCCAGCAGCTTAGGAGGCTCAGCAGCGGACTATGGCTACACCTTC
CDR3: CASSLGGSAADYGYTF

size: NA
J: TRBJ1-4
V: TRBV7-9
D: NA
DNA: TGTGCCAGCAGCTTAGATTATGGCGAAAAACTGTTTTTT
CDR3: CASSLDYGEKLFF

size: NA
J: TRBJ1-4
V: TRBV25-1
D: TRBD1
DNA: TGTGCCAGCAGTCTGACAGGGGGCTATGAAAAACTGTTTTTT
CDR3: CASSLTGGYEKLFF

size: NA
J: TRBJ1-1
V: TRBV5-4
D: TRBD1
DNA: TGTGCCAGCAGCTCCCAGGGGGCGCTAGGCACTGAAGCTTTCTTT
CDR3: CASSSQGALGTEAFF

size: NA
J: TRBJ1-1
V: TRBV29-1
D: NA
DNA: TGCAGCGGGAGTGGGGGGGCTTGGACTGAAGCTTTCTTT
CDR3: CSGSGGAWTEAFF

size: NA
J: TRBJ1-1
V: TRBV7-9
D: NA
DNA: TGTGCCAGCAGCTTAGTAGCAGGAGGGGAAGCTTTCTTT
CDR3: CASSLVAGGEAFF

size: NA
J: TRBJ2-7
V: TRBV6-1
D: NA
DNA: TGTGCCAGCAGTGACCAGGGAACCTACGAGCAGTACTTC
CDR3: CASSDQGTYEQYF

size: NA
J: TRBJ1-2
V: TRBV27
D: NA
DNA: TGTGCCAGCAGTTCCGCAGGGGCGGATGGCTACACCTTC
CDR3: CASSSAGADGYTF

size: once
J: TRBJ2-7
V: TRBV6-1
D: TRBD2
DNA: TGTGCCAGCAGTGAACGGGGGGTGAGGTACCCCGAGCAGTACTTC
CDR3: CASSERGVRYPEQYF

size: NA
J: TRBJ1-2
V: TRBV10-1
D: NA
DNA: TGCGCCAGCAGTGAAGAGACAGCAACTGGCTACACCTTC
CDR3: CASSEETATGYTF

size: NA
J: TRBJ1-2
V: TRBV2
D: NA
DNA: TGTGCCAGCAAAGGCGAGGACTATGGCTACACCTTC
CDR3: CASKGEDYGYTF

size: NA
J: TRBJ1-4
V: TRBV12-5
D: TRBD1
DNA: TGTGCTAGTGCCAAACAGGGGGTTGAAAAACTGTTTTTT
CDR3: CASAKQGVEKLFF

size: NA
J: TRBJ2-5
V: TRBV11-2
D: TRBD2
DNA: TGTGCCAGCAGCTCCGTACTAGCGGGGGGCGGAGAGACCCAGTACTTC
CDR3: CASSSVLAGGGETQYF

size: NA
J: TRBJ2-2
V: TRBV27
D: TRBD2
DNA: TGTGCCAGCAGTCCCCGCGGGGGCGGGGAGCTGTTTTTT
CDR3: CASSPRGGGELFF

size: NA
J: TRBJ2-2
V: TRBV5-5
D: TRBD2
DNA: TGTGCCAGCAGCTTGCGACGGCGCGGGGGGCAGGGGAACACCGGGGAGCTGTTTTTT
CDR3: CASSLRRRGGQGNTGELFF

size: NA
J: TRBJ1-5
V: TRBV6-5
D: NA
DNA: TGTGCCAGCAGGACAGGAAGCAATCAGCCCCAGCATTTT
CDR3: CASRTGSNQPQHF